This record looks at one TCR beta chain sequence and its context. The sample is drawn from a study of blood T cell repertoires in COVID-19. Study details: The United States, Italy and Spain provided the acute and convalescent COVID-19 samples. The cDNA or gDNA used as material had been derived from T cells, B-cell-depleted T cells, or PBMCs.

This CDR3 is built from 15 residues. V shed 4 bases and J shed 2 bases, with 15 bases lying between them. CDR1 is SGHTS, CDR2 YDEGEE, per germline. In the study's own analysis: Nucleated cell counts were estimated from reference gene primer amplification. Assay: immunoSEQ multiplex PCR; the TCRdb copy retains only in-frame clones and omits some. V, J and clone size are those of that table, while D and trimming were read from the DNA. Of hundreds of thousands of clones in the sample, around 83% were seen once. The sequence derives from a woman between 45 and 60 years old with acute or convalescent COVID-19. Material: peripheral blood. The V and J genes are TRBV5-8 and TRBJ2-5; TRBD1 is a possible D gene (5 bases). The CDR3, as DNA: TGTGCCAGCAGCCCGCGTGGGGCCTTACAAGAGACCCAGTACTTC. This gives the protein CASSPRGALQETQYF.